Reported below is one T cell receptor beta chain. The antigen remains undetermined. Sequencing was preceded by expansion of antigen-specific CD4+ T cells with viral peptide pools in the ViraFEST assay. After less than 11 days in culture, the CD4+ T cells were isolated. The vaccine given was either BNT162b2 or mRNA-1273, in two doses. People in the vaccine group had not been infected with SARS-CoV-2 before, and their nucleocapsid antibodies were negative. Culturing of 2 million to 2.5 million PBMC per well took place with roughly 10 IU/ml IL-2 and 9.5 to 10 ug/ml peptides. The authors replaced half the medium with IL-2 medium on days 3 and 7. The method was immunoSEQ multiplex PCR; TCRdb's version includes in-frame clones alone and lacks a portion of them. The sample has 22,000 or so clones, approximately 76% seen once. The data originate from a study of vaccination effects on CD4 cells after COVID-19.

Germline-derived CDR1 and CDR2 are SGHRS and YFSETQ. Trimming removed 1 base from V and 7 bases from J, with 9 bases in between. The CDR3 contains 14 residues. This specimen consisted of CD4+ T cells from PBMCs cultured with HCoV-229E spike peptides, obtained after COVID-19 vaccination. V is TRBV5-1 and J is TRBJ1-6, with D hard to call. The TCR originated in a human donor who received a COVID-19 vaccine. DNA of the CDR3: TGCGCCAGCAGCTTGAGGCGGACGAATTCACCCCTCCACTTT. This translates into CASSLRRTNSPLHF. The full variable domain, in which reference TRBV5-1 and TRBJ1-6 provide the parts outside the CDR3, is KAGVTQTPRYLIKTRGQQVTLSCSPISGHRSVSWYQQTPGQGLQFLFEYFSETQRNKGNFPGRFSGRQFSNSRSEMNVSTLELGDSALYLCASSLRRTNSPLHFGNGTRLTVT.